The 31 T cell receptor beta chains reported below all come from one sample, sequenced in a study of metastatic and nonmetastatic thyroid tumors. Ahead of thyroid surgery, no patient had received treatment of any kind. TCRdb reprocessed the PCR reads via MiXCR. This sample carries around 50,000 clones, almost 30% of them seen once, and the ten largest clones take more than 15%. Sequenced sample: blood. The receptors originated from a female donor with papillary thyroid cancer or a benign thyroid nodule (not recorded which). Some clones in this sample may be carry-over from other donors' samples.

The rearrangement links TRBV4-3 to TRBJ2-7; no clear D. The germline V gene has CDR1 LGHNA and CDR2 YSLEER. Trimming cost V 1 base and J 3 bases, with 10 bases left between them. The CDR3 totals 14 residues. CDR3 protein: CASSQGLDLYEQYF. The CDR3 DNA reads TGCGCCAGCAGCCAAGGGCTGGACCTCTACGAGCAGTACTTC.

This clone occurred a few times. The chain couples TRBV12-3 or TRBV12-4 to TRBJ1-2; TRBD1 matches at 8 bases. After removal of 8 bases from V and 5 bases from J, the junction contained 7 bases not matched to a gene. The CDR3 length is 13 residues. The CDR3 nucleotides read TGTGCCAGCCGCCAGGGGGCTCATTATGGCTACACCTTC. It is translated as CASRQGAHYGYTF.

This clone has more than one count but fewer than ten. The chain is built from TRBV19 and TRBJ1-5; maybe TRBD1 (5 bases). This CDR3 is built from 16 residues. The V gene lost 5 bases and the J gene lost 0 bases, with 14 bases spanning the gap. From germline, CDR1 is LNHDA and CDR2 SQIVND (reference sequence). The CDR3: CASSLGAKNSNQPQHF. The CDR3 bases are TGTGCCAGTAGTCTAGGGGCGAAGAATAGCAATCAGCCCCAGCATTTT.

This clone was observed at least ten times. The CDR3 nucleotides are TGTGCCAGCGGAAGTGGACTTCACTCCTACAATGAGCAGTTCTTC. Amino acid sequence: CASGSGLHSYNEQFF. V usage is TRBV7-2 and J usage is TRBJ2-1; weak D call: TRBD2 (5 bases). From germline, CDR1 is SGHTA and CDR2 FQGNSA. The CDR3 contains 15 residues. V lost 8 bases to trimming and J lost 0 bases, with 14 bases between them.

The chain combines TRBV6-2 or TRBV6-3 with TRBJ2-1, with 7 bases aligning to TRBD2. After removal of 11 bases from V and 5 bases from J, the junction contained 12 bases not matched to a gene. Germline CDR1 and CDR2: MNHEY and SVGEGT. The CDR3 spans 14 residues. In DNA, the CDR3 is TGTGCCTGCCGGGAGCTAGCGGTGAACAATGAGCAGTTCTTC. Its protein product is CACRELAVNNEQFF.

The chain uses TRBV20-1 and TRBJ2-7; D is possibly TRBD1 (6 bases). This CDR3 is built from 13 residues. V was pared by 2 bases and J by 6 bases, with 14 bases between. Germline V lookup: CDR1 DFQATT, CDR2 SNEGSKA (reference sequence). The chain's CDR3 is CSARLTGSTEQYF. The CDR3 DNA follows: TGCAGTGCTAGACTAACAGGGTCTACCGAGCAGTACTTC.

Ten or more counts support this clone. The chain recombines TRBV20-1 with TRBJ1-5, with TRBD1 identical over 8 bases. The CDR3 is made up of 14 amino acids. The V and J ends lost 2 bases and 6 bases, in that order; junction bases with no gene match: 6. CDR1 is DFQATT and CDR2 is SNEGSKA in the germline V gene (reference sequence). The CDR3 spells CSARIQGAGQPQHF. Here the CDR3 DNA reads TGCAGTGCTAGAATCCAGGGGGCGGGTCAGCCCCAGCATTTT.

There are a few counts of this clone. The chain is built from TRBV10-1 and TRBJ2-1, with D possibly TRBD2 on 5 matching bases. This CDR3 is 14 amino acids long. In germline, CDR1 is WNHNN, CDR2 SYGVQD (reference sequence). V was shortened by 10 bases and J by 0 bases, with 13 bases between the two germline ends. The CDR3 here is CATSGKSSYNEQFF. CDR3 in DNA: TGCGCCACCTCCGGGAAAAGCTCCTACAATGAGCAGTTCTTC.

This clone was counted between two and nine times. The V and J genes are TRBV6-1 and TRBJ2-2; TRBD2 agrees at 12 bases. J gave up 8 bases and V 10 bases, and 8 bases lay outside the gene matches. The CDR3 spans 14 residues. CDR1 is MNHNS and CDR2 is SASEGT in the germline V gene. CDR3: CATQTSGRTGELFF. For the CDR3, the DNA is TGTGCCACCCAGACTAGCGGGAGAACAGGGGAGCTGTTTTTT.

Ten or more counts support this clone. This chain joins TRBV28 and TRBJ2-4; 8 nucleotides line up with TRBD2. Germline CDR1 and CDR2: MDHEN and SYDVKM. The trim removed 3 bases at V and 13 bases at J, leaving 5 bases unmatched. The CDR3 has 12 residues. The CDR3 DNA reads TGTGCCAGCAGTTTTCGGGAGGGGCCCCAGTACTTC. This gives the protein CASSFREGPQYF. Looking up the rest from reference TRBV28 and TRBJ2-4 gives the full variable domain: DVKVTQSSRYLVKRTGEKVFLECVQDMDHENMFWYRQDPGLGLRLIYFSYDVKMKEKGDIPEGYSVSREKKERFSLILESASTNQTSMYLCASSFREGPQYFGAGTRLSVL.

Written as DNA, the CDR3 is TGTGCCACCATCCGACTCCCAGGTGGCGAGCAGTACTTC. This translates into CATIRLPGGEQYF. The rearrangement links TRBV15 to TRBJ2-7; unclear D gene. CDR1 and CDR2 from the germline V gene are LNHNV and YYDKDF (reference sequence). The V end was cut by 7 bases, the J end by 6 bases, with 16 bases between. The CDR3 spans 13 residues.

This clone appeared a few times. The rearrangement uses TRBV6-1 and TRBJ2-1, with TRBD2 identical over 10 bases. The V gene end was trimmed by 5 bases and the J gene end by 4 bases; junction bases not matched to a gene: 2. The CDR3 is made up of 14 amino acids. CDR1 and CDR2 from the germline V gene are MNHNS and SASEGT. CDR3 nucleotide sequence: TGTGCCAGCAGTCTAGCGGGAGCATACAATGAGCAGTTCTTC. Its translation is CASSLAGAYNEQFF.

The J gene is TRBJ2-1, the V gene TRBV12-5, with D uncertain. Trimming stripped 3 bases from V and 14 bases from J, with 11 bases between. The CDR3 is 11 residues long. The germline CDR1 and CDR2 sequences are LGHNT and FRNRAP. CDR3 in amino acids: CASGFPGKEFF. The CDR3 region has the DNA TGTGCTAGTGGTTTCCCTGGGAAGGAGTTCTTC.

About this clone itself: Other DNA sequences in this specimen translate into the identical CDR3. V is TRBV12-3 or TRBV12-4 and J is TRBJ2-2; D gene uncertain. The CDR3 sequence is 14 residues long. V gave up 6 bases and J gave up 4 bases, with 12 bases separating them. CDR3 in DNA: TGTGCCAGCAGACTCTCCGGATCCACCGGGGAGCTGTTTTTT. Its translation is CASRLSGSTGELFF.

The chain links TRBV10-2 to TRBJ2-2; 7 bases fit TRBD1. Germline V gene sequence: CDR1 WSHSY, CDR2 SAAADI. This CDR3 has 14 amino acids. After removal of 6 bases from V and 6 bases from J, the junction contained 7 bases not matched to a gene. Written as DNA, the CDR3 is TGCGCCAGCAGCGAGATACAGGGGCCCGGGGAGCTGTTTTTT. Translated: CASSEIQGPGELFF.

This clone has just a few counts. The chain is built from TRBV20-1 and TRBJ2-1, with 13 bases matching TRBD2. The germline gives CDR1 DFQATT, CDR2 SNEGSKA (reference sequence). J lost 7 bases, V lost 0 bases, and 9 bases had no gene match. CDR3 size: 17 residues. The DNA of the CDR3 is TGCAGTGCTAGAGATGAAATGAGGACTAGCGGGGGTAATGAGCAGTTCTTC. Translating gives CSARDEMRTSGGNEQFF.

The sample holds a few counts of this clone. Other DNA sequences in the sample encode the same CDR3. The J gene is TRBJ2-1, the V gene TRBV27; D is perhaps TRBD2 (5 bases). Germline CDR1 and CDR2: MNHEY and SMNVEV (reference sequence). V lost 0 bases to trimming and J lost 0 bases, with 6 bases between them. The CDR3 totals 15 residues. This CDR3 is CASSLSGSSYNEQFF. The CDR3 nucleotides are TGTGCCAGCAGTTTATCTGGGAGCTCCTACAATGAGCAGTTCTTC.

V gene TRBV2 combines with J gene TRBJ2-7; D possibly corresponds to TRBD2 (6 bases). This CDR3 has 14 residues. Trimming shortened V by 5 bases and J by 5 bases, and 16 bases separated the two germline ends. In germline, CDR1 is SNHLY, CDR2 FYNNEI. The CDR3 DNA follows: TGTGCCAGCAGTCCCGGGACTGGCCACCACGAGCAGTACTTC. Its translation is CASSPGTGHHEQYF.

This clone was seen a handful of times. The V gene is TRBV12-3 or TRBV12-4, the J gene TRBJ2-1; D is undetermined. This CDR3 region has 15 residues. Trimming took 2 bases from V and 0 from J, leaving 8 bases between them. The CDR3 coding sequence is TGTGCCAGCAGTTTACGCGTCCACTCCTACAATGAGCAGTTCTTC. Translation: CASSLRVHSYNEQFF.

The sample holds one count of this clone. V is TRBV5-1 and J is TRBJ1-2; 8 bases are a match to TRBD1. The CDR3 spans 13 residues. Germline CDR1 reads SGHRS; CDR2 reads YFSETQ. V shed 4 bases and J 7 bases; nucleotides not matched to a gene: 6. CDR3 amino acids: CASSADRGFGYTF. CDR3 bases: TGCGCCAGCAGCGCAGACAGGGGCTTTGGCTACACCTTC. Looking up the rest from reference TRBV5-1 and TRBJ1-2 gives the full variable domain: KAGVTQTPRYLIKTRGQQVTLSCSPISGHRSVSWYQQTPGQGLQFLFEYFSETQRNKGNFPGRFSGRQFSNSRSEMNVSTLELGDSALYLCASSADRGFGYTFGSGTRLTVV.

By sample share, this clone is medium-sized. This chain connects TRBV19 to TRBJ2-1; possible D gene TRBD1, 5 bases. V lost 7 bases, J lost 9 bases, and 22 bases lay in between. The CDR3 length is 15 residues. CDR1 and CDR2 (germline): LNHDA, SQIVND (reference sequence). CDR3: CASTKRGVQLSEQFF. The CDR3 DNA follows: TGTGCCAGTACCAAAAGGGGTGTACAATTATCTGAGCAGTTCTTC.

This clone was observed at least ten times. This sequence joins TRBV15 and TRBJ2-1; D is possibly TRBD2 (5 bases). V was cut by 0 bases and J by 6 bases, with 24 bases left in between. The CDR3 totals 19 residues. Germline CDR1 LNHNV, CDR2 YYDKDF (reference sequence). The CDR3 DNA reads as TGTGCCACCAGCAGAGATCCCGCCATACTAGTGAGGGCGGGCAATGAGCAGTTCTTC. Protein product: CATSRDPAILVRAGNEQFF.

By sample fraction, this clone is medium-sized (0.01 to 0.1%). This chain links TRBV12-3 or TRBV12-4 with TRBJ1-6, with D perhaps TRBD1 (5 bases). V was clipped by 1 base and J by 6 bases, with 7 bases between them. The CDR3 spans 14 residues. The CDR3 here is CASSLGGFNSPLHF. For the CDR3, the DNA is TGTGCCAGCAGTTTAGGGGGGTTTAATTCACCCCTCCACTTT.

This chain connects TRBV14 to TRBJ2-7; 8 bases are a match to TRBD2. Germline V lookup: CDR1 SGHDN, CDR2 FVKESK. The CDR3 is 13 residues long. V shed 5 bases and J 6 bases; nucleotides not matched to a gene: 6. The chain's CDR3 is CASSSRGGGEQYF. CDR3 sequence (DNA): TGTGCCAGCAGCTCCCGGGGGGGCGGCGAGCAGTACTTC.

A few counts support this clone. The chain joins TRBV10-3 to TRBJ2-3; D possibly matches TRBD1 or TRBD2 (6 bases each). Trimming cost V 2 bases and J 3 bases, with 12 bases left between them. This CDR3 region has 15 residues. Germline loops: CDR1 ENHRY, CDR2 SYGVKD. For the CDR3, the DNA is TGTGCCATCAGTGAGGGACGGAGGGGGACAGATACGCAGTATTTT. Translated: CAISEGRRGTDTQYF.

The chain has TRBV11-3 and TRBJ1-1; no reliable D call. The CDR3 sequence is 13 residues long. V lost 1 base and J 1 base, leaving 4 bases between the germline ends. Germline V gene lookup returns CDR1 SGHNT and CDR2 YENEEA. The CDR3 nucleotides read TGTGCCAGCAGCTTAGGTCAGAACACTGAAGCTTTCTTT. Its translation is CASSLGQNTEAFF.

The chain is built from TRBV9 and TRBJ1-2; D not resolved. Germline CDR1 reads SGDLS; CDR2 reads YYNGEE. V lost 0 bases and J 5 bases, leaving 17 bases between the germline ends. CDR3 length: 16 amino acids. CDR3 in DNA: TGTGCCAGCAGCGTAGATCCCTCGTCTTCTATGTATGGCTACACCTTC. Protein: CASSVDPSSSMYGYTF.

The J gene is TRBJ2-7, the V gene TRBV18; D is undetermined. The CDR3 consists of 14 residues. Trimming pared 1 base from V and 2 bases from J, leaving 9 bases between. The V gene's germline CDR1 is KGHSH and CDR2 LQKENI. In DNA form, the CDR3 reads TGTGCCAGCTCACCACGTCGGTACCCCTACGAGCAGTACTTC. Its protein product is CASSPRRYPYEQYF.

This clone was found a few times. Relative to the germline gene, one junction end is altered; a read error may explain this. V and J are TRBV28 and TRBJ2-1; D perhaps matches TRBD2 (5 bases). The CDR3 has 14 residues. Looked up from germline, CDR1 is MDHEN and CDR2 is SYDVKM. CDR3 loop: CVSSLALSDPHQFF. CDR3 nucleotide sequence: TGTGTCAGCAGTTTAGCGCTCTCGGACCCACATCAGTTCTTC.

V usage is TRBV6-1 and J usage is TRBJ1-5; D uncertain. Germline V CDR1 and CDR2: MNHNS, SASEGT. The V and J ends lost 8 bases and 4 bases respectively, with 12 bases between them. The CDR3 totals 13 residues. CDR3 nucleotide sequence: TGTGCCAGCGATCTTACTGAAAATCAGCCCCAGCATTTT. This translates into CASDLTENQPQHF.

This clone was seen a few times. The chain employs TRBV11-3 and TRBJ2-1; the D is unclear. V gave up 1 base and J gave up 2 bases, with 12 bases separating them. The germline gives CDR1 SGHNT, CDR2 YENEEA. The CDR3 has 16 amino acids. The CDR3 nucleotides are TGTGCCAGCAGCTTAGTTGTTTCAGGCGCCTACAATGAGCAGTTCTTC. Translating gives CASSLVVSGAYNEQFF.